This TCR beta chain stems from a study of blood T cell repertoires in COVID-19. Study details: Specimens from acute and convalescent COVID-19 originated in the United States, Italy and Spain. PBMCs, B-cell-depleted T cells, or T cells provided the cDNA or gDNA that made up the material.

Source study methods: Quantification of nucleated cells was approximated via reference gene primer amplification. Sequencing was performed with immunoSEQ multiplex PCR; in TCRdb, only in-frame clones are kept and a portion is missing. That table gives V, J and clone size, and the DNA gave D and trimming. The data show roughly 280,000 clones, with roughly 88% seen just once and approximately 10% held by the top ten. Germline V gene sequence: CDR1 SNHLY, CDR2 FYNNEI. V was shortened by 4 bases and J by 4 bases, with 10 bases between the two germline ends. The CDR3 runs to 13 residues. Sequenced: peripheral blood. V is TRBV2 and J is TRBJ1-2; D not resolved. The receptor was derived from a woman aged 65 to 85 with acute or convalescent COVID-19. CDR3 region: CASSVGSTYGYTF. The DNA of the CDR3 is TGTGCCAGCAGTGTGGGCAGTACCTATGGCTACACCTTC. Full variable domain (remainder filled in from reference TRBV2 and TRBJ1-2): EPEVTQTPSHQVTQMGQEVILRCVPISNHLYFYWYRQILGQKVEFLVSFYNNEISEKSEIFDDQFSVERPDGSNFTLKIRSTKLEDSAMYFCASSVGSTYGYTFGSGTRLTVV.